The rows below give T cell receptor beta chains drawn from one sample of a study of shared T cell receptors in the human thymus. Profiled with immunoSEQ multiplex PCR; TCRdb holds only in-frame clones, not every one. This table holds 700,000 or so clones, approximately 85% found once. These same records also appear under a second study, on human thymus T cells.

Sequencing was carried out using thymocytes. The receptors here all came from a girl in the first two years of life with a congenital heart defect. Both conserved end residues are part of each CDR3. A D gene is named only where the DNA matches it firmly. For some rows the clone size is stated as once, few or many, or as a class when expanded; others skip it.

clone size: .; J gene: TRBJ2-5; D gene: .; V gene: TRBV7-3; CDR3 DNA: TGTGCCAGCAGCTGTTCGGACAATCGGACCCAGTACTTC; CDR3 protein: CASSCSDNRTQYF
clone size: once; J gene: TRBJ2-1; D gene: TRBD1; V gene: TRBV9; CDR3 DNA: TGTGCCAGCAGCGCCCGGGACAGGGTCTACAATGAGCAGTTCTTC; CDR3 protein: CASSARDRVYNEQFF
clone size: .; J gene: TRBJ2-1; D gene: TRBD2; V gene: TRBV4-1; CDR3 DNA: TGCGCCAGCAGCCAAGTATATCAACGTGGGGGGGTGTCTAGGAATGAGCAGTTCTTC; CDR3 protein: CASSQVYQRGGVSRNEQFF
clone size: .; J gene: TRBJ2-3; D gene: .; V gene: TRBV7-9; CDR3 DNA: TGTGCCAGCAGCTTACCGGTTCCCCCAGATACGCAGTATTTT; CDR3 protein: CASSLPVPPDTQYF
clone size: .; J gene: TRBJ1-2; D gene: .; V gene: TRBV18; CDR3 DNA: TGTGCCAGCTCACCTCCAGTGTCGTTGCTCAAAGACCGGGACTCCCAAGCTAACTATGGCTACACCTTC; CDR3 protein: CASSPPVSLLKDRDSQANYGYTF
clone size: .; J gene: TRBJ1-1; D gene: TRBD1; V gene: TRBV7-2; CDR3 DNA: TGTGCCAGCAGTGCGAGACAGGGCACTGAAGCTTTCTTT; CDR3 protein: CASSARQGTEAFF
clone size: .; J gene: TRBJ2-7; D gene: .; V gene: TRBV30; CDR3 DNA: TGTGCCTGGAGTGTCCCAGAATTCAACCCCTACGAGCAGTACTTC; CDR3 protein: CAWSVPEFNPYEQYF
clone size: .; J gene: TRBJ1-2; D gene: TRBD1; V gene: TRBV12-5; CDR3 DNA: TGTGCTAGTGGTTCCCGGACAGGAGTAAACTATGGCTACACCTTC; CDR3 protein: CASGSRTGVNYGYTF
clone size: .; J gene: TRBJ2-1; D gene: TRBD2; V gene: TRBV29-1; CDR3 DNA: TGCAGCGTTGTTCGGACTAGCGGATCCTACAATGAGCAGTTCTTC; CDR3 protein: CSVVRTSGSYNEQFF
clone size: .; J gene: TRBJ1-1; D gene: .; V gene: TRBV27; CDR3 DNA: TGTGCCAGCAGTTTATCGTCGGGCAAACGAAAGGGGACTGAAGCTTTCTTT; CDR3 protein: CASSLSSGKRKGTEAFF
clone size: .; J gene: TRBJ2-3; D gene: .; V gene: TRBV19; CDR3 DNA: TGTGCCAGTAGTTATTCAGATACGCAGTATTTT; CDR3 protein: CASSYSDTQYF
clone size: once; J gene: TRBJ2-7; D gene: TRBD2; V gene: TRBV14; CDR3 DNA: TGTGCCAGCAGCCAAGGGTTTAGCGGGTCCTACGAGCAGTACTTC; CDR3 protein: CASSQGFSGSYEQYF
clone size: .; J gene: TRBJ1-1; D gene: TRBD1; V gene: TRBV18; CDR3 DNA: TGTGCCAGCTCACCACGAAAAAACAGGGGGTTTACAAGGGCTTTCTTT; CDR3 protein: CASSPRKNRGFTRAFF
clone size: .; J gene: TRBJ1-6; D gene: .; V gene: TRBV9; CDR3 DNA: TGTGCCAGCAGCGCCACCTCAGAAAAAGTTTCACCCCTCCACTTT; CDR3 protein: CASSATSEKVSPLHF
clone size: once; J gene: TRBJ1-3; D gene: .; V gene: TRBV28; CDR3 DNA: TGTGCCAGCAACCCGCGGGGGAACTCTGGAAACACCATATATTTT; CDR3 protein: CASNPRGNSGNTIYF
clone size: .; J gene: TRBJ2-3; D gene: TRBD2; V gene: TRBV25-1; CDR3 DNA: TGTGCCAGCAGTGAATTGACTCCCCGGGGGGTCCGCACAGATACGCAGTATTTT; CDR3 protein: CASSELTPRGVRTDTQYF
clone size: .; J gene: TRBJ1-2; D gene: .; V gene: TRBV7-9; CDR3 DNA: TGTGCCAGCAGCTTAGAAGGGTACGGGAGCGACTATGGCTACACCTTC; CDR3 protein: CASSLEGYGSDYGYTF